The sequence of this T cell receptor beta chain was determined in a study of identical twins. TCRdb used MiXCR to reprocess the 5' RACE reads, holding one entry per CDR3 protein. The top ten hold under 15% of the sample, which has roughly 720,000 distinct CDR3 sequences, 15% to 20% seen once. The CDR3 totals 14 residues. Germline lookup yields CDR1 SGHAT and CDR2 FQNNGV. Trimming took off 1 base at V and 3 bases at J, with 7 bases between the two ends. The data also belong to a second study, concerning T cells expressing NK-cell markers. That investigation notes: Five or six donors carried dominant NKG2C+ clonotypes that made up roughly 1.0-7.5% of their CD8+ T cells.

This chain links TRBV11-2 with TRBJ2-1; D is uncertain. This TCR was recovered from a woman in her late teens or twenties in good health. Source material: PBMCs. The chain's CDR3 is CASSLAPLYNEQFF. The CDR3 bases are TGTGCCAGCAGCTTAGCGCCACTCTACAATGAGCAGTTCTTC.